The present TCR beta chain was sequenced within a study of metastatic and nonmetastatic thyroid tumors. Across the whole study: Malignant and benign thyroid patients had repertoires compared in peripheral blood and tumor or nodule tissue.

Study-wide findings and caveats: Reported TCR beta diversity, measured in blood and tumor, was significantly higher for malignant thyroid tumors than for benign nodules.

About this clone itself: Antigen unknown. The junction and the germline gene differ at one end; a read error may be behind it.

Original methodology: It was from CDR3 differences across clinicopathological groups that a distant-metastasis classifier for papillary thyroid cancer was built. MiXCR re-clonotyped the PCR reads for TCRdb. These V and J calls originate from TCRdb's pipeline instead of the authors' own analysis. This sample has around 23,000 clones; 20% occur once, and the top ten carry 25% to 35%. None of the patients had undergone any treatment ahead of thyroid surgery. This CDR3 is 14 amino acids long. The clonotype was recovered from a female donor with papillary thyroid cancer or a benign thyroid nodule (not recorded which). Some clones in this sample may be carry-over from other donors' samples. The sample consisted of blood. The chain links TRBV12-3 or TRBV12-4 to TRBJ1-2; D unclear. For the CDR3, the DNA is TGTTCCAGCAGTTTAGTGGACCCCGACTATGGCTACACCTTC. Translation: CSSSLVDPDYGYTF.